The sequence of this T cell receptor beta chain was determined in a study of spatial heterogeneity in lung cancer. The overall study: Raw sequencing reads included, on average, more than ten appearances of each unique TCR and UMI combination. Study-wide points: Counts of expanded alpha and beta TCRs within tumors tracked the tumor nonsynonymous mutation count.

Ten or more counts support this clonotype. Its antigen is not identified. TCRdb called the 5' RACE reads again in MiXCR, with one record for every CDR3 protein. Seen here are thousands of distinct CDR3 sequences, around 4.8% observed once, and the top ten hold more than 20%. V was cut by 1 base and J by 2 bases, with 20 bases left in between. The CDR3 sequence is 19 residues long. Germline lookup yields CDR1 SEHNR and CDR2 FQNEAQ (reference sequence). Time point given: sample taken at primary tumor resection. The donor population consisted of under 75 patients with untreated, early-stage non-small cell lung cancer.

The chain couples TRBV7-9 to TRBJ2-2; unclear D gene. The sequence was obtained from a male donor with early-stage non-small cell lung cancer. The material was lung tumor tissue, obtained at surgery. CDR3 sequence reads: CASSLGRFRFDTNTGELFF. The CDR3 DNA sequence: TGTGCCAGCAGCTTAGGTCGATTTCGATTTGACACCAACACCGGGGAGCTGTTTTTT.